The rows below give T cell receptor beta chains drawn from one sample of a study of cytomegalovirus exposure and HLA in healthy donors. Measured with immunoSEQ multiplex PCR; TCRdb has only the in-frame clones, and not every one. The repertoire holds approximately 37,000 clones, with approximately 80% as singletons. The sequenced sample consisted of PBMCs. The receptors were gathered from a male donor in good health and CMV-seronegative. The CDR3 runs from the conserved cysteine through the conserved F or W. A D gene is named only where the DNA matches it firmly. Only some rows state a clone size, as once, few, many or a class for expanded clones.

D: -
V: TRBV7-2
size: -
J: TRBJ1-1
DNA: TGTGCCAGCAGCCACACGACGGGCACTGAAGCTTTCTTT
CDR3: CASSHTTGTEAFF

D: -
V: TRBV6-1
size: -
J: TRBJ2-5
DNA: TGTGCCAGCAGCTTGAGGGGGGAGACCCAGTACTTC
CDR3: CASSLRGETQYF

D: TRBD1
V: TRBV30
size: -
J: TRBJ2-7
DNA: TGTGCCTGGACCAAGGGGGCCTCCGAGCAGTACTTC
CDR3: CAWTKGASEQYF

D: -
V: TRBV19
size: -
J: TRBJ2-1
DNA: TGTGCCAGTAGTATAAACATCATGGGCATCAATGAGCAGTTCTTC
CDR3: CASSINIMGINEQFF

D: TRBD1
V: TRBV5-4
size: -
J: TRBJ1-4
DNA: TGTGCCAGCAGCTATACCGGGACAGGGGAAGAAAAACTGTTTTTT
CDR3: CASSYTGTGEEKLFF

D: -
V: TRBV6-1
size: -
J: TRBJ1-5
DNA: TGTGCCAGCAGTGGGGAGAGCAGCAATCAGCCCCAGCATTTT
CDR3: CASSGESSNQPQHF

D: TRBD2
V: TRBV9
size: -
J: TRBJ2-7
DNA: TGTGCCAGCAGCGTAGGGGCTAGCGGGGGGGCCTACGAGCAGTACTTC
CDR3: CASSVGASGGAYEQYF

D: -
V: TRBV11-2
size: few
J: TRBJ1-1
DNA: TGTGCCAGCAGCTCGCACAGGAACACTGAAGCTTTCTTT
CDR3: CASSSHRNTEAFF

D: TRBD1
V: TRBV14
size: -
J: TRBJ1-2
DNA: TGTGCCAGCAGCCAAGGACAGGGGGATGGCTACACCTTC
CDR3: CASSQGQGDGYTF

D: TRBD1
V: TRBV29-1
size: -
J: TRBJ1-2
DNA: TGCAGCGTCGGGACAGGGGAATCCCCACAAGGCGGCTACACCTTC
CDR3: CSVGTGESPQGGYTF